The 6 T cell receptor beta chains below were found in one sample sequenced in a study of blood T cells in healthy people across ages. Combining a sample-barcoded 5' primer with a J-beta primer mix, a second PCR ran for roughly 7 to 11 cycles. TCRdb reprocessed the 5' RACE reads with MiXCR, giving one entry per CDR3 protein. The sample yields fewer than 1,000,000 distinct CDR3 sequences, around two fifths seen once. The sample consisted of blood. These receptors were obtained from a man aged 55 to 70 in good health.

The rearrangement joins TRBV12-3 or TRBV12-4 to TRBJ1-4; TRBD1 might be the D (6 bases). Trimming removed 0 bases from V and 5 bases from J, with 10 bases in between. This CDR3 is built from 15 residues. CDR3 nucleotide sequence: TGTGCCAGCAGTTTAGCGGGGAGGGGGAATGAAAAACTGTTTTTT. Amino acids: CASSLAGRGNEKLFF.

The chain couples TRBV5-8 to TRBJ2-4; D perhaps matches TRBD1 (5 bases). Judging by the DNA end, TRBJ2-7 fits better; the J call may be wrong. Germline CDR1 SGHTS, CDR2 YDEGEE. The CDR3 spans 15 residues. CDR3 in amino acids: CASSLHGHSSYEQYF. The CDR3 bases are TGTGCCAGCAGCCTCCACGGACACAGCTCCTACGAGCAGTACTTC.

The V gene is TRBV3-1, the J gene TRBJ2-7; no clear D gene. CDR3 length: 14 residues. Germline V lookup: CDR1 LGHDT, CDR2 YNNKEL (reference sequence). The V gene lost 2 bases and the J gene lost 1 base, with 9 bases spanning the gap. The CDR3 loop is CASSQKDGSYEQYF. The CDR3 nucleotides are TGTGCCAGCAGCCAAAAAGACGGATCCTACGAGCAGTACTTC.

Of note for this clonotype: A junction end diverges from the germline sequence, so it may reflect a read error. CDR3 residues: CAGSLAGKQGDEQYF. CDR3 nucleotide sequence: TGTGCCGGCAGCTTAGCGGGGAAACAGGGGGACGAGCAGTACTTC. The genes are TRBV7-2 and TRBJ2-4; D possibly matches TRBD1 or TRBD2 (8 bases each). The DNA end is more similar to TRBJ2-7, so the J call may be wrong. The CDR3 contains 15 residues. Germline V gene lookup returns CDR1 SGHTA and CDR2 FQGNSA.

The V call is TRBV10-2, the J call TRBJ1-2; possible D gene TRBD1, 6 bases. V dropped 8 bases and J dropped 4 bases, with 14 bases sitting between them. CDR3 length: 13 amino acids. CDR1 is WSHSY, CDR2 SAAADI, per germline. The CDR3 region is CASGNTGSYGYTF. CDR3 sequence (DNA): TGCGCCAGCGGGAACACAGGGAGCTATGGCTACACCTTC.

The chain employs TRBV4-3 and TRBJ2-7; D not resolved. In germline, CDR1 is LGHNA, CDR2 YSLEER. The CDR3 spans 15 residues. V shed 0 bases and J shed 2 bases, with 11 bases lying between them. The CDR3 spells CASSQDSSPTYEQYF. CDR3 coding DNA: TGCGCCAGCAGCCAAGATAGTTCACCTACCTACGAGCAGTACTTC.